This note documents a single T cell receptor beta chain sequence. Per germline, CDR1 MNHEY and CDR2 SMNVEV (reference sequence). J lost 6 bases, V lost 9 bases, and 7 bases had no gene match. CDR3 size: 14 residues. This specimen comes from a study of blood T cell repertoires in COVID-19. The data were produced by immunoSEQ multiplex PCR, yet TCRdb's version contains in-frame clones alone and is incomplete. The sample consists of 60,000 to 75,000 clones, roughly 91% of them appearing once. This chain links TRBV27 with TRBJ2-1; 11 bases agree with TRBD1. This TCR came from a man aged 45-65 years with active COVID-19. Sequenced sample: peripheral blood. The CDR3 reads CASSDRGRINEQFF. CDR3 nucleotide sequence: TGTGCCAGTTCGGACAGGGGGCGAATCAATGAGCAGTTCTTC.